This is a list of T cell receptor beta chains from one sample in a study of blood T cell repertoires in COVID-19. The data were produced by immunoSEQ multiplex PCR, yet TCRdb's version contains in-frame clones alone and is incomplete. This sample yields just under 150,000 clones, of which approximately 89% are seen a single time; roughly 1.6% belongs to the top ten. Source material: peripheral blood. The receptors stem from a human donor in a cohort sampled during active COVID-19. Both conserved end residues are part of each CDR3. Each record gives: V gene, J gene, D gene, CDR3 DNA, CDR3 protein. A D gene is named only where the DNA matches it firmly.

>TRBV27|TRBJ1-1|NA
TGTGCCAGCAGTCTAATTTGGGGTGAGGGCACTGAAGCTTTCTTT
CASSLIWGEGTEAFF
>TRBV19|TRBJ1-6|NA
TGTGCCAGTAGTATGTGGACAGATTCACCCCTCCACTTT
CASSMWTDSPLHF
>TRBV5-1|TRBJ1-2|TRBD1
TGCGCCAGCAGCGTCAGGGGGCGCGACTATGGCTACACCTTC
CASSVRGRDYGYTF
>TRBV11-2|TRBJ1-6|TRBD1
TGTGCCAGCAGCTTAGATCGGACAGGGGGAAATTCACCCCTCCACTTT
CASSLDRTGGNSPLHF
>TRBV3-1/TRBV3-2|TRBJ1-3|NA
TGTGCCAGCAGCCAAGGTTTGAACACAGAGGGTTCGGACACCATATATTTT
CASSQGLNTEGSDTIYF
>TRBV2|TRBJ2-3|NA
TGTGCCAGCAGTGAAAGGACACGGGATACGCAGTATTTT
CASSERTRDTQYF
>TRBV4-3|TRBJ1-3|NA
TGCACCAGCAGCCAAGCTACGGGGGGCGCGGATGGAAACACCATATATTTT
CTSSQATGGADGNTIYF
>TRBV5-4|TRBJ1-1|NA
TGTGCCAGCAGCCCGGCGGGGTACACTGAAGCTTTCTTT
CASSPAGYTEAFF
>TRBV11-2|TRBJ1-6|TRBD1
TGTGCCAGCAGCTTAGGGGCAGGGGGCTTGTCACCCCTCCACTTT
CASSLGAGGLSPLHF
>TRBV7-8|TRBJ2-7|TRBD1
TGTGCCAGCAGCGAACCGGGACAGGGGGCCTCCTACGAGCAGTACTTC
CASSEPGQGASYEQYF
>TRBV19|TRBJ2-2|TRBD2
TGTGCCAGTAGCCCGGGACTAGCGGGTTACACCGGGGAGCTGTTTTTT
CASSPGLAGYTGELFF
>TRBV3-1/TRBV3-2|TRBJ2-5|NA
TGTGCCAGCAGCCTCCTGGGGGCCCAAGAGACCCAGTACTTC
CASSLLGAQETQYF
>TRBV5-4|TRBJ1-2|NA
TGTGCCAGCAGCTTGGGGGGGGATGGCTACACCTTC
CASSLGGDGYTF
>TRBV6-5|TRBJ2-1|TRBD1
TGTGCCAGCAGTAGACAGGGGAACTCCTACAATGAGCAGTTCTTC
CASSRQGNSYNEQFF
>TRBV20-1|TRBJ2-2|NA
TGCAGTGCTATTGAGGGGGGGACCGGGGAGCTGTTTTTT
CSAIEGGTGELFF
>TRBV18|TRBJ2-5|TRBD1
TGTGCCAGCTCACCAGTTCGCGGACAGGGTCACGAGACCCAGTACTTC
CASSPVRGQGHETQYF
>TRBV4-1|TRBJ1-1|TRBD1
TGCGCCAGCAGCCGAACAGGGGATGGGAACACTGAAGCTTTCTTT
CASSRTGDGNTEAFF
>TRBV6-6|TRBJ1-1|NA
TGTGCCAGCAGTTACACCGGACAGATGGACGAGGAAGCTTTCTTT
CASSYTGQMDEEAFF
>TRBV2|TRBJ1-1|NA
TGTGCCAGCAGTGAGGAGGCTTTCTTT
CASSEEAFF
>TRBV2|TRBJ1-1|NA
TGTGCCAGCAGGGAGTTCGCGGGTGGGAACACTGAAGCTTTCTTT
CASREFAGGNTEAFF
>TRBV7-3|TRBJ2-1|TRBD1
TGTGCCAGCTCTACAACAGGGGGCTCCTACAATGAGCAGTTCTTC
CASSTTGGSYNEQFF
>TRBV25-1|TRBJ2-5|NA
TGTGCCAGCAGTGGAGGTTACAGGACCCAAGAGACCCAGTACTTC
CASSGGYRTQETQYF
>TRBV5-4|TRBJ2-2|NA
TGTGCCAGCAGCTGGGGGGGGCCCGGGGAGCTGTTTTTT
CASSWGGPGELFF